The text below deals with one T cell receptor (beta chain). Its antigen is still unknown. The germline gives CDR1 LNHDA, CDR2 SQIVND (reference sequence). Trimming left V 6 bases short and J 4 bases short, with 18 bases between. The CDR3 consists of 15 residues. Blood replicates held 0.5 ug DNA, tumor or normal breast roughly 1.5 ug, two each. The table came from immunoSEQ multiplex PCR; TCRdb's copy has only in-frame clones and leaves some out. This table holds about 30,000 clones, 65% to 75% found once. These data come from a study of early stage breast cancer tumors. Study details: Samples were sequenced at about 10-fold average coverage. Study-wide results and limits: Blood repertoires resembled normal breast more than tumor. Compared with adjacent normal breast, tumors showed approximately 2.5-fold denser, more clonal T cells.

Sequencing input: blood. This TCR was recovered from a person in their fifties with breast cancer. The chain is built from TRBV19 and TRBJ1-1; D is undetermined. CDR3 sequence (DNA): TGTGCCAGTAGGCTTTTTGAGGGTAAGGGCACTGAAGCTTTCTTT. This encodes CASRLFEGKGTEAFF.